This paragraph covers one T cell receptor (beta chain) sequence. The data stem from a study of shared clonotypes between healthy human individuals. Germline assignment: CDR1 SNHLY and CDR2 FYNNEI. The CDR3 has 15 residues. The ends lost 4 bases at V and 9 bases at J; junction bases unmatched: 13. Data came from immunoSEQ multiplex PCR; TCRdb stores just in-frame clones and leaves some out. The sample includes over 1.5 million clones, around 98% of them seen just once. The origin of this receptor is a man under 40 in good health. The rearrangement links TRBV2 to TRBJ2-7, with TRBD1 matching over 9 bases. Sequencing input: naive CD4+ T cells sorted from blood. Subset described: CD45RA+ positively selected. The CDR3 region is CASSGQGGSLLGQYF. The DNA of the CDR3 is TGTGCCAGCAGTGGACAGGGGGGCTCTCTCCTAGGGCAGTACTTC.